This entry lists 20 T cell receptor beta chains sequenced from one sample in a study of blood T cell repertoires in COVID-19. Clones were sequenced by immunoSEQ multiplex PCR, and TCRdb holds only the in-frame ones, with some missing. The table lists around 140,000 clones, approximately 90% of them singletons, with roughly a sixth in the top ten. The sequencing input was peripheral blood. These TCRs come from a man between 45 and 60 years old with active or convalescent COVID-19.

The V call is TRBV19, the J call TRBJ1-6; weak D call: TRBD1 (6 bases). The V and J ends lost 5 bases and 7 bases respectively, with 12 bases between them. This CDR3 contains 14 residues. Germline V CDR1 and CDR2: LNHDA, SQIVND (reference sequence). CDR3 nucleotide sequence: TGTGCCAGTAGTTTCGGACAGCGAAATTCACCCCTCCACTTT. Amino acids: CASSFGQRNSPLHF.

The V call is TRBV12-3 or TRBV12-4, the J call TRBJ1-5, with D perhaps TRBD1 (5 bases). CDR3 size: 13 residues. V lost 2 bases to trimming and J lost 7 bases, with 9 bases between them. The chain's CDR3 is CASSLQGRQPQHF. The CDR3 DNA follows: TGTGCCAGCAGTTTACAGGGTCGGCAGCCCCAGCATTTT.

The J gene is TRBJ1-3, the V gene TRBV9; a possible D gene is TRBD1 (5 bases). The V and J ends lost 0 bases and 4 bases respectively, with 17 bases between them. Germline loops: CDR1 SGDLS, CDR2 YYNGEE. This CDR3 contains 17 residues. DNA for the CDR3: TGTGCCAGCAGCGTAGAGGCAGCCAGGGTAGCCGGAAACACCATATATTTT. It codes for CASSVEAARVAGNTIYF.

J is TRBJ2-1 and V is TRBV29-1; the match to TRBD2 covers 14 bases. With 6 bases clipped from V and 3 bases from J, the junction kept 19 bases outside the gene matches. The CDR3 spans 20 residues. CDR1 is SQVTM and CDR2 is ANQGSEA in the germline V gene. CDR3 nucleotide sequence: TGCAGCGTAACCGGGACTAGCGGGAGCTCCACTGCCACGGTCTACAATGAGCAGTTCTTC. It specifies CSVTGTSGSSTATVYNEQFF.

This clone showed up just a few times. The same CDR3 can be traced to other DNA sequences in this sample. This sequence joins TRBV19 and TRBJ1-5; no reliable D call. The germline gives CDR1 LNHDA, CDR2 SQIVND (reference sequence). Trimming stripped 4 bases from V and 4 bases from J, with 11 bases between. The CDR3 extends over 14 amino acids. The CDR3 DNA sequence: TGTGCCAGTAGTACGACGGGTGGGAATCAGCCCCAGCATTTT. It specifies CASSTTGGNQPQHF.

This chain connects TRBV6-5 to TRBJ1-5; D ambiguous. The length of the CDR3 is 15 residues. Trimming removed 6 bases from V and 0 bases from J, with 12 bases in between. Germline loops: CDR1 MNHEY, CDR2 SVGAGI. In DNA form, the CDR3 reads TGTGCCAGCAGGAGGGAGCTTTATAGCAATCAGCCCCAGCATTTT. It translates to CASRRELYSNQPQHF.

The V gene is TRBV5-1, the J gene TRBJ2-1, with 8 bases matching TRBD2. V trimming: 4 bases; J trimming: 6 bases; junction bases outside the gene matches: 12. CDR1 and CDR2 from the germline V gene are SGHRS and YFSETQ. The CDR3 runs 16 residues. In DNA, the CDR3 is TGCGCCAGCAGCCCAAGGAGGAGCGGGAGAACCAATGAGCAGTTCTTC. Its translation is CASSPRRSGRTNEQFF.

This chain links TRBV5-1 with TRBJ2-4; 9 bases match TRBD2. V lost 4 bases to trimming and J lost 1 base; unmatched junction nucleotides: 12. Germline CDR1 and CDR2: SGHRS and YFSETQ. The CDR3 sequence is 18 residues long. CDR3 loop: CASSPHLAGVGAKNIQYF. CDR3 sequence (DNA): TGCGCCAGCAGCCCGCACTTAGCGGGAGTGGGGGCCAAAAACATTCAGTACTTC. The full variable domain, completed using reference TRBV5-1 and TRBJ2-4, is KAGVTQTPRYLIKTRGQQVTLSCSPISGHRSVSWYQQTPGQGLQFLFEYFSETQRNKGNFPGRFSGRQFSNSRSEMNVSTLELGDSALYLCASSPHLAGVGAKNIQYFGAGTRLSVL.

The V gene is TRBV14, the J gene TRBJ1-2; 7 bases align to TRBD1. Germline V gene sequence: CDR1 SGHDN, CDR2 FVKESK. The CDR3 consists of 16 residues. After removal of 2 bases from V and 2 bases from J, the junction contained 8 bases not matched to a gene. The CDR3 DNA follows: TGTGCCAGCAGCCAACACGACAGGGTCCCAAACTATGGCTACACCTTC. Its protein product is CASSQHDRVPNYGYTF.

Note on this clone: Other DNA variants within this sample encode the same CDR3. V gene TRBV6-1 combines with J gene TRBJ2-6; a weak D match, TRBD2 (5 bases). The CDR3 length is 16 residues. The V end lost 3 bases, the J end lost 4 bases, and 13 bases lay between the germline ends. The germline CDR1 and CDR2 sequences are MNHNS and SASEGT. CDR3 nucleotide sequence: TGTGCCAGCAGTGAGGCCCTGGGAGCCGGGGCCAACGTCCTGACTTTC. Translation gives CASSEALGAGANVLTF.

This sequence joins TRBV30 and TRBJ2-3, with 9 bases matching TRBD1. Germline V gene data show CDR1 as GTSNPN and CDR2 as SVGIG (reference sequence). The CDR3 has 14 amino acids. Trimming cost V 5 bases and J 2 bases; bases outside gene matches: 5. The CDR3 sequence is CAWGGQGLTDTQYF. The DNA for the CDR3 is TGTGCCTGGGGGGGACAGGGCCTCACAGATACGCAGTATTTT.

The rearrangement uses TRBV5-4 and TRBJ2-7; 9 bases fit TRBD1. V dropped 4 bases and J dropped 3; count of bases not matched to a gene: 5. Germline CDR1 SGHNT, CDR2 YYREEE (reference sequence). The CDR3 sequence is 14 residues long. The CDR3 nucleotides read TGTGCCAGCAGCGCACCGGGACAGGGCTACGAGCAGTACTTC. Protein: CASSAPGQGYEQYF. Together with reference TRBV5-4 and TRBJ2-7, the CDR3 gives the full variable domain: ETGVTQSPTHLIKTRGQQVTLRCSSQSGHNTVSWYQQALGQGPQFIFQYYREEENGRGNFPPRFSGLQFPNYSSELNVNALELDDSALYLCASSAPGQGYEQYFGPGTRLTVT.

The chain has TRBV7-2 and TRBJ2-7; TRBD2 agrees at 10 bases. The V gene end was trimmed by 6 bases and the J gene end by 3 bases; junction bases not matched to a gene: 8. CDR3 length: 15 residues. CDR1 and CDR2 from the germline V gene are SGHTA and FQGNSA. The CDR3 nucleotides read TGTGCCAGCAGTGAAAGGACTAGCGGACTCTACGAGCAGTACTTC. This codes for CASSERTSGLYEQYF.

A note on this clone: Other DNA sequences of this sample code for an identical CDR3. The chain recombines TRBV18 with TRBJ2-5, with 10 bases matching TRBD2. CDR3 length: 13 residues. Germline V gene data show CDR1 as KGHSH and CDR2 as LQKENI. The V and J ends lost 4 bases and 5 bases, in that order; junction bases with no gene match: 1. DNA for the CDR3: TGTGCCAGCTCACGAGCGGGAGGGGAGACCCAGTACTTC. Translated, it gives CASSRAGGETQYF.

This rearrangement joins TRBV30 to TRBJ2-5; possible D gene TRBD1, 6 bases. This CDR3 region has 14 residues. V dropped 5 bases and J dropped 0 bases, with 13 bases sitting between them. CDR1 GTSNPN and CDR2 SVGIG come from the germline V gene (reference sequence). CDR3 protein: CAWGIQGNQETQYF. In DNA form, the CDR3 reads TGTGCCTGGGGGATACAGGGAAACCAAGAGACCCAGTACTTC.

The V call is TRBV2, the J call TRBJ2-5, with 7 bases fitting TRBD1. This CDR3 spans 14 amino acids. J gave up 5 bases and V 3 bases, and 6 bases lay outside the gene matches. In germline, CDR1 is SNHLY, CDR2 FYNNEI. The CDR3 DNA sequence: TGTGCCAGCAGTGAGCAACAGGGGCAGGAGACCCAGTACTTC. This sequence encodes CASSEQQGQETQYF.

The V and J genes are TRBV29-1 and TRBJ1-2, with D possibly being TRBD1 (5 bases). Germline CDR1 and CDR2: SQVTM and ANQGSEA. This CDR3 contains 14 residues. V was clipped by 7 bases and J by 4 bases, with 19 bases between them. CDR3 region: CSGWGGPQSYGYTF. The CDR3 DNA is TGCAGCGGTTGGGGGGGACCTCAAAGCTATGGCTACACCTTC.

The V gene is TRBV3-1 (or the pseudogene TRBV3-2), the J gene TRBJ1-6; no clear D. Germline V lookup: CDR1 LGHDT, CDR2 YNNKEL (reference sequence). V was trimmed by 4 bases and J by 9 bases, leaving 16 bases between them. The CDR3 is made up of 15 amino acids. The CDR3 coding sequence is TGTGCCAGCAGCCGAAAAGGAGGGATAGGTTCACCCCTCCACTTT. This encodes CASSRKGGIGSPLHF.

This chain links TRBV19 with TRBJ2-7; 8 nucleotides line up with TRBD2. This CDR3 is 14 amino acids long. Germline-derived CDR1 and CDR2 are LNHDA and SQIVND (reference sequence). Trimming took 8 bases from V and 7 from J; bases not matched to a gene: 13. The CDR3 nucleotides are TGTGCCAGTTCGGTCTCCCGGGGGGGTTTGGAGCAGTACTTC. Protein sequence: CASSVSRGGLEQYF.

This clone was seen once. This rearrangement joins TRBV24-1 to TRBJ2-3, with TRBD1 as a possible D gene (6 bases). The germline V gene has CDR1 KGHDR and CDR2 SFDVKD. V was shortened by 8 bases and J by 2 bases, with 10 bases between the two germline ends. This CDR3 spans 13 amino acids. DNA of the CDR3: TGTGCCACCAATACAGGGACCACAGATACGCAGTATTTT. This sequence encodes CATNTGTTDTQYF.